This passage covers 18 T cell receptor beta chains from one sample sequenced in a study of cytomegalovirus exposure and HLA in healthy donors. With 60 Vbeta and 13 Jbeta primers, the PCR was carried out. Profiled with immunoSEQ multiplex PCR; TCRdb holds only in-frame clones, not every one. The sample carries roughly 150,000 clones, around 73% recorded once. Sequencing was done on a sample of PBMCs. These receptors originate from a male donor in good health and CMV-seronegative.

The chain links TRBV15 to TRBJ1-4; D perhaps matches TRBD1 (5 bases). The CDR3 runs 15 residues. The V and J ends lost 4 bases and 8 bases respectively, with 17 bases between them. Germline V gives CDR1 LNHNV, CDR2 YYDKDF (reference sequence). The CDR3 is CATSNSRGVREKLFF. CDR3 in DNA: TGTGCCACCAGCAACTCCCGGGGGGTTAGAGAAAAACTGTTTTTT.

This clone was recorded a few times. The gene calls are TRBV29-1 and TRBJ2-3; possibly TRBD2 for D (6 bases). V shed 5 bases and J shed 3 bases, with 9 bases lying between them. CDR3 size: 12 residues. Germline loops: CDR1 SQVTM, CDR2 ANQGSEA. The CDR3: CSVQEGTDTQYF. DNA of the CDR3: TGCAGCGTTCAGGAGGGGACAGATACGCAGTATTTT.

CDR3 in amino acids: CASSAQTSNRADTQYF. CDR3 coding DNA: TGTGCCAGCAGCGCCCAGACTTCCAATCGGGCAGATACGCAGTATTTT. The chain employs TRBV9 and TRBJ2-3; D is undetermined. The CDR3 has 16 amino acids. The ends were cut back, 3 bases at V and 4 bases at J, with 18 bases in the middle. Germline lookup yields CDR1 SGDLS and CDR2 YYNGEE.

The chain employs TRBV4-1 and TRBJ2-1; D perhaps matches TRBD1 (6 bases). The CDR3 contains 15 residues. Germline V CDR1 and CDR2: MGHRA, YSYEKL. V gave up 2 bases and J gave up 5 bases, with 13 bases separating them. The chain's CDR3 is CASSQIQGPNNEQFF. For the CDR3, the DNA is TGCGCCAGCAGCCAAATTCAGGGGCCAAACAATGAGCAGTTCTTC.

The chain is built from TRBV12-2 and TRBJ1-2. TRBV12-2 is classified as a pseudogene. The CDR3 has 16 residues. The CDR3 loop is CASRSRVGGGQDGYTF. CDR3 nucleotides: TGTGCAAGTCGCTCCCGAGTTGGGGGGGGGCAGGATGGCTACACCTTC.

The J gene is TRBJ2-3, the V gene TRBV6-1; possibly TRBD2 for D (5 bases). The germline V gene encodes CDR1 MNHNS and CDR2 SASEGT. V lost 2 bases and J 5 bases, leaving 5 bases between the germline ends. The CDR3 spans 12 residues. CDR3 DNA sequence: TGTGCCAGCAGTGAACGGGGAGATACGCAGTATTTT. Translation: CASSERGDTQYF.

This chain uses TRBV11-2 with TRBJ2-5; TRBD2 matches 11 bases. The J call may be wrong; the DNA end is better matched by TRBJ2-7. Germline assignment: CDR1 SGHAT and CDR2 FQNNGV. The CDR3 runs 16 residues. CDR3 in DNA: TGTGCCAGCAGCTTAGTTCCTAGCGGGGGGTCCTACGAGCAGTACTTC. It translates to CASSLVPSGGSYEQYF.

A single count supports this clone. The chain combines TRBV28 with TRBJ2-6; possible D gene TRBD1, 5 bases. V dropped 7 bases and J dropped 0 bases, with 10 bases sitting between them. This CDR3 comprises 15 residues. Per germline, CDR1 MDHEN and CDR2 SYDVKM. The chain's CDR3 is CASNGAHSGANVLTF. CDR3 coding DNA: TGTGCCAGCAATGGGGCTCACTCTGGGGCCAACGTCCTGACTTTC.

The chain couples TRBV27 to TRBJ2-6; D is undetermined. The CDR3 loop spans 21 amino acids. The germline CDR1 and CDR2 sequences are MNHEY and SMNVEV (reference sequence). The V and J ends lost 0 bases and 0 bases respectively, with 21 bases between them. As DNA, the CDR3 is TGTGCCAGCAGTTTATCGAGGAAGACTCAAACACTCGACTCTGGGGCCAACGTCCTGACTTTC. Amino acid sequence: CASSLSRKTQTLDSGANVLTF.

The CDR3 loop is CASSPRDNPTQQYF. The CDR3 coding sequence is TGTGCCAGCAGTCCACGGGACAACCCTACTCAGCAGTACTTC. V gene TRBV27 combines with J gene TRBJ2-7; tentative D call: TRBD1 (6 bases). The CDR3 totals 14 residues. V was trimmed by 5 bases and J by 8 bases, leaving 19 bases between them. Per germline, CDR1 MNHEY and CDR2 SMNVEV (reference sequence).

The chain employs TRBV6-6 and TRBJ2-3; D is unclear. Germline V gives CDR1 MNHNY, CDR2 SVGAGI (reference sequence). The CDR3 spans 14 residues. Trimming took 2 bases from V and 2 from J, leaving 8 bases between them. In DNA, the CDR3 is TGTGCCAGCAGTTACAGCCTCTACACAGATACGCAGTATTTT. Its protein is CASSYSLYTDTQYF.

The V call is TRBV19, the J call TRBJ1-2; TRBD1 agrees at 11 bases. The CDR3 has 14 amino acids. Germline lookup yields CDR1 LNHDA and CDR2 SQIVND (reference sequence). V lost 7 bases to trimming and J lost 8 bases; unmatched junction nucleotides: 9. CDR3 protein: CASNEDRGRFGYTF. The CDR3 DNA sequence: TGTGCCAGTAATGAGGACAGGGGGCGTTTCGGCTACACCTTC.

Here the CDR3 reads CASSPLREGSYEQYF. The CDR3, as DNA: TGTGCCAGCTCACCCCTCCGGGAGGGTTCCTACGAGCAGTACTTC. The V and J genes are TRBV18 and TRBJ2-7; 8 bases match TRBD2. The V segment lost 3 bases and the J segment 1 base; nucleotides outside the gene matches: 5. The CDR3 is 15 residues long. CDR1 is KGHSH, CDR2 LQKENI, per germline.

This clone showed up just once. The rearrangement uses TRBV5-4 and TRBJ1-6, with 9 bases identical to TRBD1. Germline CDR1 SGHNT, CDR2 YYREEE (reference sequence). CDR3 length equals 16 residues. V dropped 4 bases and J dropped 8; count of bases not matched to a gene: 10. CDR3 DNA sequence: TGTGCCAGCAGCCGGCCGGGACAGGGTGTTTATTCACCCCTCCACTTT. Residues: CASSRPGQGVYSPLHF.

As to this clone: A read error may account for a junction end that differs from germline. Other DNA sequences in the same sample also yield this CDR3. This chain uses TRBV7-8 with TRBJ1-4, with 10 bases fitting TRBD1. CDR3 size: 15 residues. Germline V CDR1 and CDR2: SGHVS, FQNEAQ. Here the CDR3 reads CASSLGTGVNEKLFF. The CDR3 nucleotides are TGTGCCAGCAGCCTCGGGACAGGGGTGAATGAAAAACTGTTTTTC.

The chain carries TRBV30 and TRBJ2-1; D may be TRBD2 (6 bases). The CDR3 has 13 residues. Germline-derived CDR1 and CDR2 are GTSNPN and SVGIG (reference sequence). The ends were cut back, 4 bases at V and 6 bases at J, with 13 bases in the middle. CDR3 loop: CAWNTGESNEQFF. The CDR3 DNA follows: TGTGCCTGGAATACGGGAGAAAGCAATGAGCAGTTCTTC. Supplemented by reference TRBV30 and TRBJ2-1, the full variable domain reads SQTIHQWPATLVQPVGSPLSLECTVEGTSNPNLYWYRQAAGRGLQLLFYSVGIGQISSEVPQNLSASRPQDRQFILSSKKLLLSDSGFYLCAWNTGESNEQFFGPGTRLTVL.

This clone was counted only a few times. The V call is TRBV18, the J call TRBJ2-7; 12 positions match TRBD1. The CDR3 is 16 residues long. Germline trimming cut 2 bases from V and 8 bases from J; bases unmatched to any gene: 10. The V gene's germline CDR1 is KGHSH and CDR2 LQKENI. CDR3 protein: CASSPSPPGQGAKQYF. CDR3 coding DNA: TGTGCCAGCTCACCAAGCCCCCCGGGACAGGGGGCGAAGCAGTACTTC.

This chain joins TRBV9 and TRBJ2-2, with 8 bases matching TRBD2. Germline V gene sequence: CDR1 SGDLS, CDR2 YYNGEE. Losses at the gene ends were 0 bases for V and 4 bases for J; bases not matched to a gene: 5. The CDR3 covers 16 residues. This CDR3 is CASSVAAGESTGELFF. As DNA, the CDR3 is TGTGCCAGCAGCGTAGCAGCGGGAGAGTCCACCGGGGAGCTGTTTTTT.